This is a list of T cell receptor beta chains from one sample in a study of T cell responses to AZD1222 COVID-19 vaccine. The method was immunoSEQ multiplex PCR; TCRdb's version includes in-frame clones alone and lacks a portion of them. The sample shows approximately 140,000 clones, roughly 94% of them seen only once. Sequencing used peripheral blood, obtained on day 0 of AZD1222 vaccination. The receptors derive from an adult in good health. CDR3s include the opening cysteine and the closing phenylalanine or tryptophan. D genes are given only for firm matches. Clone size is shown for a subset of rows, as once, few, many or a class of expanded clone.

j_call,v_call,clone_size,d_call,cdr3_nt,cdr3_aa
TRBJ2-1,TRBV9,.,TRBD2,TGTGCCAGCAGCGAGGGACTAGCGGGGGGGCAAGCCTACAATGAGCAGTTCTTC,CASSEGLAGGQAYNEQFF
TRBJ2-2,TRBV7-3,.,TRBD1,TGTGCCAGCAGCTTCGGACAGGGCCACGGGGAGCTGTTTTTT,CASSFGQGHGELFF
TRBJ2-3,TRBV6-4,few,TRBD2,TGTGCCAGCAGTGACCAGGGACTAGCGGGGGCAGATACGCAGTATTTT,CASSDQGLAGADTQYF
TRBJ1-5,TRBV5-1,.,TRBD1,TGCGCCAGCAGCGTGGGACAGGCCAATCAGCCCCAGCATTTT,CASSVGQANQPQHF
TRBJ1-3,TRBV3-1/TRBV3-2,.,.,TGTGCCAGCAGCCCGGGGGGGGTAAACACCATATATTTT,CASSPGGVNTIYF
TRBJ1-1,TRBV2,.,.,TGTGCCAGTCACCTTGACAGCTACACTGAAGCTTTCTTT,CASHLDSYTEAFF
TRBJ2-5,TRBV7-2,.,TRBD2,TGTGCCAGCAGCCGCACTTGGGGAGGGGAGACCCAGTACTTC,CASSRTWGGETQYF
TRBJ1-5,TRBV2,.,TRBD1,TGTGCCAGCAGGTCCTCACCCCAGGGGGCTGGCAATCAGCCCCAGCATTTT,CASRSSPQGAGNQPQHF
TRBJ1-6,TRBV7-6,.,.,TGTGCCAGCAGCTTGAGGGGCAGGGATTCACCCCTCCACTTT,CASSLRGRDSPLHF
TRBJ2-1,TRBV11-2,.,.,TGTGCCAGCAGCCTACAGGGCACGGGGCGCTACAATGAGCAGTTCTTC,CASSLQGTGRYNEQFF
TRBJ2-5,TRBV6-4,.,TRBD2,TGTGCCAGTCACAGACTAGCACAAGAGACCCAGTACTTC,CASHRLAQETQYF
TRBJ2-1,TRBV2,few,TRBD2,TGTGCCAGCAATACCATACCTAGCGGGAGGACCAATGAGCAGTTCTTC,CASNTIPSGRTNEQFF
TRBJ1-1,TRBV6-5,.,.,TGTGCCAGCAGCCAAGGAACTGAAGCTTTCTTT,CASSQGTEAFF